Described below is a single T cell receptor (beta chain) sequence and its context. Its target is unknown. The same CDR3 can be traced to other DNA sequences in this sample. The table came from immunoSEQ multiplex PCR; TCRdb's copy has only in-frame clones and leaves some out. The data show about 30,000 clones, approximately 80% seen once. This sample is part of a study of monozygotic twins with cystic fibrosis. Whole-study context: Library input was around 3.1 micrograms of fragmented DNA, with roughly 15 PCR cycles.

Study-level points and caveats: Monozygotic CF twin pairs shared significantly more nucleotide-identical clonotypes than unrelated CF individuals did. V usage most resembled the co-twin in 13 of 16 pairs. Low clonality (median roughly 0.0087) suggested a mostly naive repertoire.

V dropped 1 base and J dropped 3 bases, with 9 bases sitting between them. This CDR3 has 14 residues. Germline CDR1 and CDR2: LNHDA and SQIVND (reference sequence). The source is a girl aged 2-15 years with cystic fibrosis. Sequencing was performed on blood. This rearrangement joins TRBV19 to TRBJ1-2; the D is unclear. The CDR3 loop is CASSIVARDYGYTF. In DNA, the CDR3 is TGTGCCAGTAGTATAGTTGCGCGGGACTATGGCTACACCTTC.